These 29 T cell receptor beta chains share one sample of origin, sequenced in a study of cytomegalovirus exposure and HLA in healthy donors (dated by TCRdb to about 2017). Library generation was performed with the immunoSEQ multiplex PCR assay. For the multiplex PCR, a mixture combining 60 forward primers for TCR Vbeta segments and 13 reverse primers for TCR Jbeta segments was used. The immuneACCESS repertoire file appears here via TCRdb, limited to in-frame rearrangements. These files lack a portion of the clones; in checked studies, under half of the deficit traces to unresolved V genes, and the cause of the others is not known. The sample records about 130,000 clones, approximately 82% of which are singletons. The ten largest clones take up 2.5% to 3% of the sample. Sequences were obtained from PBMCs. The receptors come from a young woman in good health and CMV-seropositive.

The chain couples TRBV30 to TRBJ2-7; tentatively, D is TRBD1 (7 bases). Germline CDR1 GTSNPN, CDR2 SVGIG (reference sequence). V lost 8 bases and J 1 base, leaving 15 bases between the germline ends. The CDR3 loop spans 13 amino acids. CDR3 in amino acids: CARGTERSYEQYF. The CDR3 DNA is TGTGCCCGCGGGACAGAACGATCCTACGAGCAGTACTTC.

The chain recombines TRBV6-1 with TRBJ1-4, with D perhaps matching TRBD1 (5 bases). CDR3 length equals 12 residues. CDR1 and CDR2 (germline): MNHNS, SASEGT. V was trimmed by 2 bases and J by 9 bases, leaving 7 bases between them. The CDR3 nucleotides are TGTGCCAGCAGTGAAAGGGGTAAAAAACTGTTTTTT. This translates into CASSERGKKLFF.

This chain joins TRBV19 and TRBJ2-7, with 9 bases fitting TRBD2. Trimming cost V 3 bases and J 4 bases; bases outside gene matches: 4. CDR1 is LNHDA, CDR2 SQIVND, per germline (reference sequence). The CDR3 extends over 14 amino acids. The chain's CDR3 is CASSISGGQYEQYF. The CDR3 nucleotides are TGTGCCAGTAGTATTAGCGGGGGACAGTACGAGCAGTACTTC.

This sequence joins TRBV7-6 and TRBJ2-2, with TRBD2 matching 8 bases. The CDR3 runs to 17 residues. Germline lookup yields CDR1 SGHVS and CDR2 FNYEAQ. V gave up 1 base and J gave up 5 bases; unmatched junction bases: 9. The CDR3 loop is CASSLVRGGYLTGELFF. The CDR3 nucleotides are TGTGCCAGCAGCTTAGTTCGGGGGGGGTACCTGACCGGGGAGCTGTTTTTT.

This clone turned up a few times. The V gene is TRBV29-1, the J gene TRBJ2-7; perhaps TRBD2 as D (5 bases). The V gene's germline CDR1 is SQVTM and CDR2 ANQGSEA. V was pared by 6 bases and J by 6 bases, with 18 bases between. The CDR3 has 13 residues. The CDR3 DNA reads as TGCAGCGTAGGACTCCTGCTGAGTTGCGAGCAGTACTTC. Protein sequence: CSVGLLLSCEQYF.

The genes are TRBV1 and TRBJ2-1; the table's D gene call, TRBD2, was not cross checked with the DNA. TRBV1 is a listed pseudogene. The CDR3 extends over 17 amino acids. CDR3 in DNA: TGCACCAGCAGCCAAGACGGACTAGCGGGGGGGCCCAATGAGCAGTTCTTC. As protein: CTSSQDGLAGGPNEQFF.

The chain combines TRBV5-4 with TRBJ1-6; tentatively, D is TRBD1 (6 bases). The CDR3 spans 16 residues. CDR1 is SGHNT, CDR2 YYREEE, per germline (reference sequence). Trimming removed 0 bases from V and 6 bases from J, with 13 bases in between. The CDR3 protein is CASSLAPRTANSPLHF. Here the CDR3 DNA reads TGTGCCAGCAGCTTGGCCCCCCGGACAGCTAATTCACCCCTCCACTTT.

The rearrangement joins TRBV10-2 to TRBJ2-7; the D gene is possibly TRBD2 (6 bases). V was trimmed by 0 bases and J by 6 bases, leaving 6 bases between them. The CDR3 consists of 12 residues. Germline-derived CDR1 and CDR2 are WSHSY and SAAADI. The CDR3 spells CASSESGGEQYF. DNA for the CDR3: TGCGCCAGCAGTGAGTCGGGGGGCGAGCAGTACTTC.

The rearrangement links TRBV6-1 to TRBJ2-7; 8 bases match TRBD1. V lost 2 bases, J lost 2 bases, and 5 bases stayed unmatched. Per the germline V gene, CDR1 is MNHNS and CDR2 is SASEGT. The CDR3 spans 15 residues. CDR3 sequence (DNA): TGTGCCAGCAGTGAATTGGGGACAGGACCCTACGAGCAGTACTTC. Protein: CASSELGTGPYEQYF.

This chain links TRBV11-2 with TRBJ1-1; D might be TRBD1 (6 bases). Trimming left V 5 bases short and J 0 bases short, with 16 bases between. This CDR3 is built from 16 residues. CDR1 and CDR2 (germline): SGHAT, FQNNGV. CDR3 DNA sequence: TGTGCCAGCAGCCGAACCACGGGACACCTGAACACTGAAGCTTTCTTT. Its translation: CASSRTTGHLNTEAFF.

V and J are TRBV14 and TRBJ2-5; 14 bases align to TRBD2. V was clipped by 4 bases and J by 5 bases; unmatched bases: 9. There are 17 residues in the CDR3. The germline V gene encodes CDR1 SGHDN and CDR2 FVKESK. Here the CDR3 DNA reads TGTGCCAGCAGCCCCGGACTAGCGGGGGGCCGATCGGAGACCCAGTACTTC. Translating gives CASSPGLAGGRSETQYF.

This clone has only one observation. Other DNA sequences within the sample encode an identical CDR3. This sequence joins TRBV9 and TRBJ2-3, with TRBD2 matching over 7 bases. CDR3 length equals 16 residues. Germline lookup yields CDR1 SGDLS and CDR2 YYNGEE. After removal of 0 bases from V and 2 bases from J, the junction contained 6 bases not matched to a gene. CDR3 sequence (DNA): TGTGCCAGCAGCGTAGGCGGACGGGGGGACACAGATACGCAGTATTTT. It is translated as CASSVGGRGDTDTQYF.

The rearrangement uses TRBV5-1 and TRBJ1-2, with D maybe TRBD1 (6 bases). V gave up 5 bases and J gave up 0 bases, with 17 bases separating them. Per the germline V gene, CDR1 is SGHRS and CDR2 is YFSETQ. The CDR3 has 16 residues. In nucleotides, the CDR3 is TGCGCCAGCAGACTGGGAAGGGACAACCCTAACTATGGCTACACCTTC. Translation: CASRLGRDNPNYGYTF.

The chain joins TRBV6-1 to TRBJ2-3; the D is unclear. The CDR3 is 17 residues long. CDR1 is MNHNS, CDR2 SASEGT, per germline. V lost 0 bases to trimming and J lost 0 bases, with 13 bases between them. CDR3 sequence: CASSEASVFSSTDTQYF. The CDR3 region has the DNA TGTGCCAGCAGTGAAGCATCAGTTTTCTCTAGCACAGATACGCAGTATTTT.

As DNA, the CDR3 is TGCAGCGACCGACAGGGATATGGCACTGAAGCTTTCTTT. This translates into CSDRQGYGTEAFF. The genes are TRBV29-1 and TRBJ1-1, with 7 positions matching TRBD1. In germline, CDR1 is SQVTM, CDR2 ANQGSEA. The CDR3 has 13 residues. With V trimmed by 7 bases and J by 4 bases, 9 bases remained unmatched.

The CDR3 DNA is TGTGCCAGTAGTATAGACAAGACAGTTGGCTACACCTTC. This translates into CASSIDKTVGYTF. The gene calls are TRBV19 and TRBJ1-2; D may be TRBD1 (5 bases). The length of the CDR3 is 13 residues. V gave up 0 bases and J gave up 7 bases, with 9 bases separating them. In germline, CDR1 is LNHDA, CDR2 SQIVND (reference sequence).

This clone appeared a single time. The chain links TRBV5-4 to TRBJ1-4; D is perhaps TRBD1 (5 bases). Trimming removed 4 bases at V and 6 bases at J, with 13 bases between. This CDR3 has 14 residues. The germline V gene encodes CDR1 SGHNT and CDR2 YYREEE (reference sequence). The CDR3 DNA sequence: TGTGCCAGCAGCATGTGGGGCTCGGATGAAAAACTGTTTTTT. Its translation is CASSMWGSDEKLFF.

The rearrangement joins TRBV5-1 to TRBJ2-1; D is perhaps TRBD1 (6 bases). The CDR3 runs to 13 residues. Trimming removed 5 bases from V and 10 bases from J, with 16 bases in between. CDR1 and CDR2 (germline): SGHRS, YFSETQ. In DNA form, the CDR3 reads TGCGCCAGCAGTCAGGGGCCTAGGGAAGAGCAGTTCTTC. Translated, it gives CASSQGPREEQFF. The full variable domain, with the rest looked up from reference TRBV5-1 and TRBJ2-1, is KAGVTQTPRYLIKTRGQQVTLSCSPISGHRSVSWYQQTPGQGLQFLFEYFSETQRNKGNFPGRFSGRQFSNSRSEMNVSTLELGDSALYLCASSQGPREEQFFGPGTRLTVL.

This chain connects TRBV2 to TRBJ1-4, with a weak D call TRBD1 (6 bases). This CDR3 spans 13 amino acids. Between the trimmed V and J ends, which lost 2 bases and 8 bases, there was a span of 9 bases. CDR1 and CDR2 (germline): SNHLY, FYNNEI. The CDR3 protein is CASSESQGEKLFF. The CDR3 nucleotides are TGTGCCAGCAGTGAAAGCCAGGGGGAAAAACTGTTTTTT.

The V and J genes are TRBV7-2 and TRBJ2-5; D is perhaps TRBD2 (6 bases). Germline lookup yields CDR1 SGHTA and CDR2 FQGNSA. With 2 bases removed from V and 3 bases from J, the gap between germline ends came to 7 bases. CDR3 length: 13 amino acids. CDR3 DNA: TGTGCCAGCAGCTTATGGGGGGAAGAGACCCAGTACTTC. Translation gives CASSLWGEETQYF.

The chain has TRBV27 and TRBJ1-6, with 8 nucleotides matching TRBD1. CDR3 length: 14 amino acids. CDR1 is MNHEY, CDR2 SMNVEV, per germline (reference sequence). V shed 6 bases, J shed 8 bases, and the junction held 6 bases outside the gene matches. The CDR3 loop reads CASSPGGVYSPLHF. The CDR3 coding sequence is TGTGCCAGCAGCCCAGGGGGCGTATATTCACCCCTCCACTTT.

This chain links TRBV27 with TRBJ2-3; 8 nucleotides line up with TRBD2. Germline assignment: CDR1 MNHEY and CDR2 SMNVEV (reference sequence). The V segment lost 8 bases and the J segment 4 bases; nucleotides outside the gene matches: 11. The CDR3 sequence is 15 residues long. The CDR3 is CASLPGGGRADTQYF. Written as DNA, the CDR3 is TGTGCCAGCCTCCCCGGGGGGGGGCGCGCAGATACGCAGTATTTT.

The chain couples TRBV2 to TRBJ2-7, with 8 bases that match TRBD1. V was clipped by 3 bases and J by 2 bases; unmatched bases: 6. Germline CDR1 SNHLY, CDR2 FYNNEI. The CDR3 has 15 residues. The CDR3 DNA reads TGTGCCAGCAGTGAGGATGGACAGGGCCCCTACGAGCAGTACTTC. Translation: CASSEDGQGPYEQYF. Based on the CDR3 plus reference TRBV2 and TRBJ2-7, the full variable domain is EPEVTQTPSHQVTQMGQEVILRCVPISNHLYFYWYRQILGQKVEFLVSFYNNEISEKSEIFDDQFSVERPDGSNFTLKIRSTKLEDSAMYFCASSEDGQGPYEQYFGPGTRLTVT.

The chain links TRBV1 to TRBJ2-7; TRBD1 is the table's D call and was not checked against the DNA. TRBV1 is a documented pseudogene. The CDR3 has 15 residues. The CDR3 bases are TGCACCAGCAGCCAAGACGCGGACAGGGGATACGAGCAGTACTTC. This translates into CTSSQDADRGYEQYF.

This rearrangement joins TRBV7-9 to TRBJ2-7; 8 bases align to TRBD1. Germline V gene lookup returns CDR1 SEHNR and CDR2 FQNEAQ (reference sequence). This CDR3 spans 18 amino acids. J was trimmed by 3 bases and V by 0 bases; bases with no gene match: 13. CDR3 nucleotide sequence: TGTGCCAGCAGCTTAGCGGGACAGGAGTTTCGCGGAATCTACGAGCAGTACTTC. Amino acid sequence: CASSLAGQEFRGIYEQYF.

The rearrangement uses TRBV19 and TRBJ1-1; D is ambiguous. Trimming stripped 10 bases from V and 1 base from J, with 10 bases between. The CDR3 is made up of 12 amino acids. The germline gives CDR1 LNHDA, CDR2 SQIVND (reference sequence). The CDR3 here is CATRDTNTEAFF. Here the CDR3 DNA reads TGTGCCACCAGAGACACGAACACTGAAGCTTTCTTT.

J is TRBJ1-1 and V is TRBV28, with TRBD1 matching 7 bases. Germline V gene sequence: CDR1 MDHEN, CDR2 SYDVKM. The CDR3 contains 13 residues. The trim removed 2 bases at V and 11 bases at J, leaving 8 bases unmatched. CDR3 protein: CASSLRDSRGAFF. The CDR3 region has the DNA TGTGCCAGCAGTTTAAGAGACAGCAGGGGGGCTTTCTTT.

This clone was seen more than once but under ten times. The V gene is TRBV10-3, the J gene TRBJ1-1, with TRBD1 as a possible D gene (6 bases). V was cut by 4 bases and J by 3 bases, with 12 bases left in between. The germline CDR1 and CDR2 sequences are ENHRY and SYGVKD. The CDR3 consists of 14 residues. The CDR3 spells CAISVARGDTEAFF. The CDR3 DNA sequence: TGTGCCATCAGTGTTGCCAGGGGAGACACTGAAGCTTTCTTT.

The chain uses TRBV5-1 and TRBJ1-6; 11 positions agree with TRBD1. This CDR3 has 15 residues. CDR1 and CDR2 from the germline V gene are SGHRS and YFSETQ. V was pared by 4 bases and J by 7 bases, with 4 bases of the junction left unmatched. The CDR3 bases are TGCGCCAGCAGCGGGGGACAGGGGGAGAATTCACCCCTCCACTTT. This codes for CASSGGQGENSPLHF.